The present entry profiles one T cell receptor beta chain with its context. The sample comes from a study of blood T cell repertoires in COVID-19. Study-wide context: T cells, B-cell-depleted T cells, or PBMCs supplied cDNA or gDNA.

Authors' methods: From reference gene primer amplification, estimates of nucleated cell counts were derived. Only in-frame clones appear in the TCRdb table, and some are missing; sequencing was by immunoSEQ multiplex PCR. Clone size and V and J calls were adopted from that table, with D and trimming inferred from the DNA. The table records roughly 32,000 clones, about nine tenths of them present only once. V shed 1 base, J shed 6 bases, and the junction held 7 bases outside the gene matches. CDR3 length equals 16 residues. CDR1 and CDR2 (germline): KGHSH, LQKENI. The sequence was collected from a man in his 60s with active COVID-19. Sequencing was carried out using peripheral blood. The genes are TRBV18 and TRBJ2-2; 8 bases match TRBD1. The CDR3 region has the DNA TGTGCCAGCTCACCACGCCAGGGGGCGCAAGCCGGGGAGCTGTTTTTT. Protein: CASSPRQGAQAGELFF. Filled out from reference TRBV18 and TRBJ2-2, the complete variable domain reads NAGVMQNPRHLVRRRGQEARLRCSPMKGHSHVYWYRQLPEEGLKFMVYLQKENIIDESGMPKERFSAEFPKEGPSILRIQQVVRGDSAAYFCASSPRQGAQAGELFFGEGSRLTVL.